The sequence of this T cell receptor (beta chain) was determined in a study of ipilimumab plus nivolumab after autologous stem cell transplantation. Study-level background: Median doses per patient: roughly 5 ipilimumab, 7 or 8 nivolumab. The myeloma cohort included high-risk transplant-naive patients and patients relapsing within 3 years of a first autologous transplant. The study, taken as a whole, reports: Per the authors, repertoire, Treg and microbiota data justify further study.

Assay: immunoSEQ multiplex PCR; the TCRdb copy retains only in-frame clones and omits some. The sample includes about 43,000 clones, around nine tenths of them seen just once. This clone was observed a single time. The antigen remains unidentified. Germline CDR1 reads SEHNR; CDR2 reads FQNEAQ (reference sequence). The germline V and J ends were trimmed by 1 base and 5 bases, with 14 bases remaining between them. The CDR3 spans 15 residues. Patients got ipilimumab 1 mg/kg beginning 14 to 28 days post-transplant. This sequence originates from a male donor with multiple myeloma. This chain joins TRBV7-9 and TRBJ1-1; perhaps TRBD1 as D (5 bases). This sample comprised PBMCs, obtained in a trial of ipilimumab plus nivolumab as post-transplant consolidation. CDR3 in DNA: TGTGCCAGCAGCTTAGGAGGGCAGGGACGGACTGAAGCTTTCTTT. It encodes CASSLGGQGRTEAFF. The entire variable domain, with the rest obtained from reference TRBV7-9 and TRBJ1-1, is as follows: DTGVSQNPRHKITKRGQNVTFRCDPISEHNRLYWYRQTLGQGPEFLTYFQNEAQLEKSRLLSDRFSAERPKGSFSTLEIQRTEQGDSAMYLCASSLGGQGRTEAFFGQGTRLTVV.